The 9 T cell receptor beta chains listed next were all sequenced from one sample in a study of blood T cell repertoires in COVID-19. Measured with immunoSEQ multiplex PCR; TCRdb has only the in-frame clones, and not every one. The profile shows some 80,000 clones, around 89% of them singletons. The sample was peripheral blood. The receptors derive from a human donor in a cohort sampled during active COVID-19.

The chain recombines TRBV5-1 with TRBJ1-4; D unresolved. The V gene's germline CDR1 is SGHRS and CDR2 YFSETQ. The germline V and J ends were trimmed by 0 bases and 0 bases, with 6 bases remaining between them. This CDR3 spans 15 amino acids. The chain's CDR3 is CASSLAGTTNEKLFF. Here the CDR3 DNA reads TGCGCCAGCAGCTTGGCCGGGACAACTAATGAAAAACTGTTTTTT.

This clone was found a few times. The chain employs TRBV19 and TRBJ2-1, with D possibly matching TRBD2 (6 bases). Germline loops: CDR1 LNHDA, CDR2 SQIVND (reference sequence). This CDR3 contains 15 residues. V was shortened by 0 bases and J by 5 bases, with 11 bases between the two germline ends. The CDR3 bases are TGTGCCAGTAGTATAGAGGGACGCGGGAACAATGAGCAGTTCTTC. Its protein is CASSIEGRGNNEQFF.

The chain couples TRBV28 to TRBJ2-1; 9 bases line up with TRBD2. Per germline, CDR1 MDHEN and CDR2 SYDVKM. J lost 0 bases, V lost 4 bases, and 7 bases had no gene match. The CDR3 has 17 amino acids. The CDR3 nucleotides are TGTGCCAGCAGTTCAGAGGCGGGAGGGGGCTCCTACAATGAGCAGTTCTTC. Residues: CASSSEAGGGSYNEQFF.

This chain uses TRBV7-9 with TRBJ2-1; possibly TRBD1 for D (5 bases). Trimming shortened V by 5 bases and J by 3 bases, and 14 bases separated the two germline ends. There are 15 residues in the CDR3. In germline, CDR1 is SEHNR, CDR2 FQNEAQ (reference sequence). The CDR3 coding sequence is TGTGCCAGCAGCCCTCGCAGGGATAACTACAATGAGCAGTTCTTC. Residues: CASSPRRDNYNEQFF.

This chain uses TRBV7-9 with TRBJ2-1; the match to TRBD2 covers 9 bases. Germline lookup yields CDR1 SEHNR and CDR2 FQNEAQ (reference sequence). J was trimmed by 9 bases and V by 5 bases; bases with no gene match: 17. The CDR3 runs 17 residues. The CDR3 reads CASSTNLVAGGPGEQFF. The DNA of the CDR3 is TGTGCCAGCAGCACCAACTTGGTGGCGGGAGGGCCGGGTGAGCAGTTCTTC.

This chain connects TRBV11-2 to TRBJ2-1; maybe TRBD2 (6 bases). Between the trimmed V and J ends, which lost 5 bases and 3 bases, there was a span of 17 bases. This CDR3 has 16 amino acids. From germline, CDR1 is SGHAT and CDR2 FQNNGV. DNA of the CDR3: TGTGCCAGCAGCCCCGGGGACTCTGGGGGCTACAATGAGCAGTTCTTC. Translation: CASSPGDSGGYNEQFF.

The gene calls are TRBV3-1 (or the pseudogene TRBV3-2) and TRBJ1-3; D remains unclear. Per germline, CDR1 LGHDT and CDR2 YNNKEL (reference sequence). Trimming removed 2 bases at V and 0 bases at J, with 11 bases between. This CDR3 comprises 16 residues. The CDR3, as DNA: TGTGCCAGCAGCCAACACGGAGGCCCCTCTGGAAACACCATATATTTT. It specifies CASSQHGGPSGNTIYF.

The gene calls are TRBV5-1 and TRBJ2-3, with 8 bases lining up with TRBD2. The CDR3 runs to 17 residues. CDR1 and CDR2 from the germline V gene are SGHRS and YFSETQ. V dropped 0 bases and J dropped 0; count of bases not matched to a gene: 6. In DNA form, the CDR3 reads TGCGCCAGCAGCTTGGGGCTAGCGGGTTATAGCACAGATACGCAGTATTTT. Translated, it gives CASSLGLAGYSTDTQYF. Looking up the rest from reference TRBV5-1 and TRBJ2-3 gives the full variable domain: KAGVTQTPRYLIKTRGQQVTLSCSPISGHRSVSWYQQTPGQGLQFLFEYFSETQRNKGNFPGRFSGRQFSNSRSEMNVSTLELGDSALYLCASSLGLAGYSTDTQYFGPGTRLTVL.

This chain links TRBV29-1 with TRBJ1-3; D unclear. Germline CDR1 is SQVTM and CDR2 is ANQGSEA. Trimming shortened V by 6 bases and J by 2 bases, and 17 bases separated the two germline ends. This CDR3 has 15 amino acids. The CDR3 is CSVRGGVLTGNTIYF. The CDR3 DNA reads TGCAGCGTCAGAGGAGGTGTACTAACTGGAAACACCATATATTTT. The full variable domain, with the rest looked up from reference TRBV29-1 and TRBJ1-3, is SAVISQKPSRDICQRGTSLTIQCQVDSQVTMMFWYRQQPGQSLTLIATANQGSEATYESGFVIDKFPISRPNLTFSTLTVSNMSPEDSSIYLCSVRGGVLTGNTIYFGEGSWLTVV.